Each of the 27 T cell receptor beta chains below was sequenced from the same sample in a study of blood T cell repertoires in COVID-19. This table comes from immunoSEQ multiplex PCR, and its TCRdb copy is limited to in-frame clones, with some not included. The sample shows under 300,000 clones, roughly four fifths of them seen only once. Input material: PBMCs or T cells enriched from blood (not recorded which). The receptor source for this set is a man aged 40-50 years who had recovered from COVID-19.

The chain combines TRBV4-1 with TRBJ2-2; TRBD2 matches 14 bases. This CDR3 is 17 amino acids long. The germline V gene has CDR1 MGHRA and CDR2 YSYEKL. After removal of 1 base from V and 6 bases from J, the junction contained 4 bases not matched to a gene. CDR3 in amino acids: CASSQALTSGGAGELFF. The CDR3 DNA follows: TGCGCCAGCAGCCAAGCCCTGACTAGCGGGGGGGCCGGGGAGCTGTTTTTT.

This rearrangement joins TRBV3-1 (or the pseudogene TRBV3-2) to TRBJ1-1, with a possible D match to TRBD1 (5 bases). V lost 6 bases and J lost 5, with 16 bases in between. Germline CDR1 and CDR2: LGHDT and YNNKEL (reference sequence). This CDR3 comprises 14 residues. CDR3: CASSSWGGLTEAFF. The DNA of the CDR3 is TGTGCCAGCAGTTCCTGGGGGGGGTTGACTGAAGCTTTCTTT.

DNA of the CDR3: TGTGCCAGCAGTTTAGCGGGGGAATCCGAGCAGTACTTC. It encodes CASSLAGESEQYF. The V gene is TRBV27, the J gene TRBJ2-7; 7 nucleotides agree with TRBD2. The J segment lost 6 bases and the V segment lost 2 bases, leaving 4 bases of the junction unmatched. The germline V gene has CDR1 MNHEY and CDR2 SMNVEV (reference sequence). The CDR3 sequence is 13 residues long.

This chain joins TRBV5-1 and TRBJ2-1; the match to TRBD1 covers 8 bases. Germline CDR1 and CDR2: SGHRS and YFSETQ. This CDR3 spans 14 amino acids. V was clipped by 6 bases and J by 6 bases; unmatched bases: 8. The CDR3 sequence is CASKPLGTGNEQFF. The CDR3 bases are TGCGCCAGCAAACCCCTGGGGACAGGCAATGAGCAGTTCTTC.

This chain joins TRBV7-9 and TRBJ2-1; D is ambiguous. V was clipped by 5 bases and J by 0 bases, with 17 bases between them. CDR1 is SEHNR and CDR2 is FQNEAQ in the germline V gene (reference sequence). CDR3 length equals 17 residues. CDR3 region: CASSPILRSSSYNEQFF. The CDR3 DNA sequence: TGTGCCAGCAGCCCTATCTTGCGGTCCTCCTCCTACAATGAGCAGTTCTTC.

The chain is built from TRBV14 and TRBJ1-2; the match to TRBD1 covers 7 bases. V lost 6 bases to trimming and J lost 7 bases; unmatched junction nucleotides: 11. The CDR3 length is 14 residues. Germline V gives CDR1 SGHDN, CDR2 FVKESK. The CDR3 loop reads CASSPPGQKIGYTF. The CDR3 DNA reads as TGTGCCAGCAGTCCACCGGGACAGAAGATTGGCTACACCTTC. Based on the CDR3 plus reference TRBV14 and TRBJ1-2, the full variable domain is EAGVTQFPSHSVIEKGQTVTLRCDPISGHDNLYWYRRVMGKEIKFLLHFVKESKQDESGMPNNRFLAERTGGTYSTLKVQPAELEDSGVYFCASSPPGQKIGYTFGSGTRLTVV.

The rearrangement joins TRBV4-2 to TRBJ2-1; TRBD1 might be the D (5 bases). The CDR3 is made up of 16 amino acids. Germline V gene data show CDR1 as LGHNA and CDR2 as YNFKEQ. Trimming took off 1 base at V and 0 bases at J, with 10 bases between the two ends. The CDR3 region is CASSQGGPSSYNEQFF. In DNA, the CDR3 is TGTGCCAGCAGCCAAGGGGGCCCAAGCTCCTACAATGAGCAGTTCTTC.

The chain has TRBV6-2 or TRBV6-3 and TRBJ1-2, with 7 bases fitting TRBD1. Germline V lookup: CDR1 MNHEY, CDR2 SVGEGT. Trimming cost V 2 bases and J 6 bases; bases outside gene matches: 12. CDR3 size: 16 residues. CDR3 DNA sequence: TGTGCCAGCAGTTACGGGGGGACAGATTTGGCGGATGGCTACACCTTC. Residues: CASSYGGTDLADGYTF.

The rearrangement links TRBV2 to TRBJ1-1; D ambiguous. The CDR3 length is 13 residues. V dropped 3 bases and J dropped 1 base, with 6 bases sitting between them. CDR1 and CDR2 (germline): SNHLY, FYNNEI. CDR3: CASSDQANTEAFF. The CDR3 region has the DNA TGTGCCAGCAGTGATCAGGCGAACACTGAAGCTTTCTTT. The full variable domain, completed using reference TRBV2 and TRBJ1-1, is EPEVTQTPSHQVTQMGQEVILRCVPISNHLYFYWYRQILGQKVEFLVSFYNNEISEKSEIFDDQFSVERPDGSNFTLKIRSTKLEDSAMYFCASSDQANTEAFFGQGTRLTVV.

V gene TRBV28 combines with J gene TRBJ1-2; 10 bases line up with TRBD1. This CDR3 is 14 amino acids long. Germline CDR1 MDHEN, CDR2 SYDVKM. V gave up 7 bases and J gave up 2 bases; unmatched junction bases: 4. The CDR3 bases are TGTGCCAGCACTGGGACAGGGGCCAACTATGGCTACACCTTC. Protein sequence: CASTGTGANYGYTF.

This clone was detected a few times. The J gene is TRBJ1-4, the V gene TRBV15, with 9 bases lining up with TRBD1. V lost 3 bases, J lost 6 bases, and 11 bases stayed unmatched. This CDR3 is built from 17 residues. Germline loops: CDR1 LNHNV, CDR2 YYDKDF (reference sequence). The CDR3 protein is CATSRVNRGQEYEKLFF. The CDR3 DNA sequence: TGTGCCACCAGCAGGGTGAACAGGGGGCAGGAGTATGAAAAACTGTTTTTT.

V and J are TRBV6-5 and TRBJ2-3; D is uncertain. The CDR3 covers 14 residues. Trimming took 0 bases from V and 0 from J, leaving 4 bases between them. Germline V gene sequence: CDR1 MNHEY, CDR2 SVGAGI. The CDR3 DNA is TGTGCCAGCAGTTACTCGCAGAGCACAGATACGCAGTATTTT. Protein sequence: CASSYSQSTDTQYF.

This rearrangement joins TRBV19 to TRBJ1-3; 7 bases align to TRBD1. There are 15 residues in the CDR3. CDR1 is LNHDA, CDR2 SQIVND, per germline (reference sequence). The V and J ends lost 5 bases and 3 bases, in that order; junction bases with no gene match: 7. In DNA form, the CDR3 reads TGTGCCAGTAGTCGGGGGCACAGGGGTGGAAACACCATATATTTT. It translates to CASSRGHRGGNTIYF.

V and J are TRBV18 and TRBJ2-1, with D unclear. Germline lookup yields CDR1 KGHSH and CDR2 LQKENI. The CDR3 has 13 amino acids. Trimming pared 2 bases from V and 6 bases from J, leaving 8 bases between. Here the CDR3 DNA reads TGTGCCAGCTCACCATCTCGCAGCAATGAGCAGTTCTTC. Translating it yields CASSPSRSNEQFF. Full variable domain (outside the CDR3, taken from reference TRBV18 and TRBJ2-1): NAGVMQNPRHLVRRRGQEARLRCSPMKGHSHVYWYRQLPEEGLKFMVYLQKENIIDESGMPKERFSAEFPKEGPSILRIQQVVRGDSAAYFCASSPSRSNEQFFGPGTRLTVL.

This clone occurred once. The chain couples TRBV10-3 to TRBJ2-7; D is ambiguous. The CDR3 spans 14 residues. The V end lost 2 bases, the J end lost 5 bases, and 13 bases lay between the germline ends. The germline V gene has CDR1 ENHRY and CDR2 SYGVKD. The CDR3 sequence: CAISEGLKRHEQYF. In DNA, the CDR3 is TGTGCCATCAGTGAGGGTCTAAAGCGCCACGAGCAGTACTTC.

For this clone: This sample includes further DNA sequences coding for the same CDR3. The V call is TRBV5-1, the J call TRBJ1-2; 9 bases fit TRBD1. The CDR3 is made up of 14 amino acids. The ends lost 3 bases at V and 4 bases at J; junction bases unmatched: 4. Germline V gives CDR1 SGHRS, CDR2 YFSETQ. The CDR3 protein is CASSSGQGSYGYTF. CDR3 coding DNA: TGCGCCAGCAGCTCTGGACAGGGGAGCTATGGCTACACCTTC.

V gene TRBV18 combines with J gene TRBJ1-4; D not resolved. The V gene's germline CDR1 is KGHSH and CDR2 LQKENI. The CDR3 contains 16 residues. Trimming left V 0 bases short and J 6 bases short, with 14 bases between. This CDR3 reads CASSPPSGRGYEKLFF. The DNA for the CDR3 is TGTGCCAGCTCACCACCGTCGGGGAGAGGGTATGAAAAACTGTTTTTT.

This clone was counted between two and nine times. The chain is built from TRBV28 and TRBJ1-5, with TRBD1 matching over 9 bases. V lost 11 bases to trimming and J lost 3 bases; unmatched junction nucleotides: 14. From germline, CDR1 is MDHEN and CDR2 SYDVKM. This CDR3 comprises 16 residues. The CDR3 nucleotides read TGTGCCTGTGCCGGCCGGACAGGGGTTAACAATCAGCCCCAGCATTTT. Protein: CACAGRTGVNNQPQHF.

The rearrangement links TRBV7-3 to TRBJ2-7; 7 bases are shared with TRBD1. This CDR3 comprises 13 residues. V trimming: 4 bases; J trimming: 7 bases; junction bases outside the gene matches: 7. CDR1 is SGHTA and CDR2 is FQGTGA in the germline V gene. The CDR3 sequence is CASSSDRNEEQYF. In DNA, the CDR3 is TGTGCCAGCAGCTCGGACAGGAACGAGGAGCAGTACTTC. The full variable domain, rest sourced from reference TRBV7-3 and TRBJ2-7, is GAGVSQTPSNKVTEKGKYVELRCDPISGHTALYWYRQSLGQGPEFLIYFQGTGAADDSGLPNDRFFAVRPEGSVSTLKIQRTERGDSAVYLCASSSDRNEEQYFGPGTRLTVT.

This clone was recorded only once. The chain combines TRBV9 with TRBJ2-3, with 9 bases matching TRBD1. The V gene's germline CDR1 is SGDLS and CDR2 YYNGEE. V gave up 7 bases and J gave up 1 base; unmatched junction bases: 7. The CDR3 consists of 15 residues. The CDR3 loop is CASGTGQGGTDTQYF. CDR3 sequence (DNA): TGTGCCAGCGGAACGGGACAGGGAGGCACAGATACGCAGTATTTT.

The chain combines TRBV4-3 with TRBJ2-1; weak D call: TRBD2 (5 bases). CDR1 and CDR2 (germline): LGHNA, YSLEER. Between the trimmed V and J ends, which lost 0 bases and 9 bases, there was a span of 12 bases. The CDR3 totals 14 residues. The CDR3 nucleotides read TGCGCCAGCAGCCAAGATAGGAGGAGAGGTGAGCAGTTCTTC. Protein product: CASSQDRRRGEQFF.

The chain has TRBV9 and TRBJ1-6; perhaps TRBD1 as D (6 bases). Germline values: CDR1 SGDLS, CDR2 YYNGEE. V gave up 10 bases and J gave up 10 bases, with 21 bases separating them. The CDR3 length is 14 residues. CDR3 bases: TGTGCCTCCCGCGCGGGCAGGCAGGGGTCACCCCTCCACTTT. Its translation is CASRAGRQGSPLHF.

The V and J genes are TRBV18 and TRBJ1-1, with 11 positions matching TRBD1. The length of the CDR3 is 13 residues. With V trimmed by 6 bases and J by 9 bases, 6 bases remained unmatched. Germline CDR1 KGHSH, CDR2 LQKENI. CDR3 loop: CASSSGTGGQAFF. CDR3 nucleotide sequence: TGTGCCAGCTCCTCAGGGACAGGGGGGCAAGCTTTCTTT.

The chain joins TRBV15 to TRBJ2-2; no firm D call. In germline, CDR1 is LNHNV, CDR2 YYDKDF (reference sequence). The CDR3 runs 13 residues. V shed 1 base and J shed 3 bases, with 3 bases lying between them. The CDR3 loop is CATSRGDTGELFF. The CDR3 DNA follows: TGTGCCACCAGCAGAGGAGACACCGGGGAGCTGTTTTTT.

With respect to this clone: Additional DNA sequences in this sample encode the identical CDR3. The chain recombines TRBV5-1 with TRBJ2-5, with D possibly matching TRBD2 (5 bases). The CDR3 consists of 14 residues. Trimming shortened V by 0 bases and J by 0 bases, and 6 bases separated the two germline ends. Germline V gene data show CDR1 as SGHRS and CDR2 as YFSETQ. Here the CDR3 DNA reads TGCGCCAGCAGCTTGGGAGGGAACCAAGAGACCCAGTACTTC. Its protein product is CASSLGGNQETQYF. The full variable domain, with the rest looked up from reference TRBV5-1 and TRBJ2-5, is KAGVTQTPRYLIKTRGQQVTLSCSPISGHRSVSWYQQTPGQGLQFLFEYFSETQRNKGNFPGRFSGRQFSNSRSEMNVSTLELGDSALYLCASSLGGNQETQYFGPGTRLLVL.

This chain connects TRBV2 to TRBJ2-7, with D possibly matching TRBD1 (6 bases). V was pared by 2 bases and J by 4 bases, with 12 bases between. The CDR3 totals 14 residues. Looked up from germline, CDR1 is SNHLY and CDR2 is FYNNEI. The CDR3 DNA is TGTGCCAGCAGTGAATCGGGCAGGGGTTACGAGCAGTACTTC. Translating it yields CASSESGRGYEQYF.

This clone was detected once. The J gene is TRBJ2-1, the V gene TRBV6-5, with a weak D call TRBD2 (5 bases). CDR1 MNHEY and CDR2 SVGAGI come from the germline V gene. The CDR3 length is 12 residues. V shed 6 bases and J shed 10 bases, with 13 bases lying between them. The CDR3 sequence: CASRDAGKEQFF. CDR3 in DNA: TGTGCCAGCAGGGATGCCGGGAAAGAGCAGTTCTTC.